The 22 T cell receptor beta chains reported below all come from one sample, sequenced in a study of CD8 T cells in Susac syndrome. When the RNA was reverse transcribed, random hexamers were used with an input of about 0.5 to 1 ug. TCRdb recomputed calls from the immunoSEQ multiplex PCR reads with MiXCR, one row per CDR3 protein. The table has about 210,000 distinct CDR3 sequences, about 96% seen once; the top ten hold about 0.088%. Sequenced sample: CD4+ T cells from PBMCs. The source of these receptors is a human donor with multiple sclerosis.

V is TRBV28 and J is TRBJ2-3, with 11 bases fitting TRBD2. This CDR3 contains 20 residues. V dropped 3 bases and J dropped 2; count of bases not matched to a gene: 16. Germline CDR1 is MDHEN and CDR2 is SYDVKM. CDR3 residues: CASSFPIGTVSGRATDTQYF. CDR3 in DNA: TGTGCCAGCAGTTTCCCAATAGGAACGGTTAGCGGGAGGGCCACAGATACGCAGTATTTT.

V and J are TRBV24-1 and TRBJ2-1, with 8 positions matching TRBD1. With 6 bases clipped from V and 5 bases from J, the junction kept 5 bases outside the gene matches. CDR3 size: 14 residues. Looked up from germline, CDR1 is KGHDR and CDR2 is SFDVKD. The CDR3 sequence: CATSPGQGNNEQFF. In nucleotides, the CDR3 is TGTGCCACCAGTCCTGGACAGGGAAACAATGAGCAGTTCTTC.

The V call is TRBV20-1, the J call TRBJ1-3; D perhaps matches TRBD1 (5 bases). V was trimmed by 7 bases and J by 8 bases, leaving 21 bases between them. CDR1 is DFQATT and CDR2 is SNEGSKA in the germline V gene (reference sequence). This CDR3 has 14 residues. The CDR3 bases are TGCAGTGTCCCCGGTGGGGCGGCCTTAGACACCATATATTTT. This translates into CSVPGGAALDTIYF.

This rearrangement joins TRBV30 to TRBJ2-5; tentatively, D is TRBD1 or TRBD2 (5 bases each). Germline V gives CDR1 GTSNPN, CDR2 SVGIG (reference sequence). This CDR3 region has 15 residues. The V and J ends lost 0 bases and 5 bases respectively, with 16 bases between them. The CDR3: CAWSVGSGREETQYF. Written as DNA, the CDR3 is TGTGCCTGGAGTGTAGGGTCCGGCAGGGAGGAGACCCAGTACTTC.

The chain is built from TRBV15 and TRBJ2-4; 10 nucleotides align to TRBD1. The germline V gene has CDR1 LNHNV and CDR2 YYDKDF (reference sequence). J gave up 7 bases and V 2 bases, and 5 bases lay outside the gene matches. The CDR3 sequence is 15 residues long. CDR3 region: CATSRRDRGGNIQYF. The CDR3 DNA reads TGTGCCACCAGCAGACGGGACAGGGGTGGGAACATTCAGTACTTC. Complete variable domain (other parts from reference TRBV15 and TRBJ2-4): DAMVIQNPRYQVTQFGKPVTLSCSQTLNHNVMYWYQQKSSQAPKLLFHYYDKDFNNEADTPDNFQSRRPNTSFCFLDIRSPGLGDTAMYLCATSRRDRGGNIQYFGAGTRLSVL.

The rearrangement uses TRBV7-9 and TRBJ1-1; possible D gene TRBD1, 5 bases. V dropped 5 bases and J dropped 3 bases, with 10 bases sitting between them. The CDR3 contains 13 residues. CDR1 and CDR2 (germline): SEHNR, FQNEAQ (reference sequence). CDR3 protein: CASSKGPYTEAFF. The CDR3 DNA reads TGTGCCAGCAGCAAGGGGCCCTACACTGAAGCTTTCTTT.

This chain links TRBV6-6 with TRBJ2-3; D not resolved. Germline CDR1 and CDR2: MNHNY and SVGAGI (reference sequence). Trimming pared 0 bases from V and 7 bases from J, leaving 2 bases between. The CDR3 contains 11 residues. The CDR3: CASSYSNTQYF. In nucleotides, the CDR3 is TGTGCCAGCAGTTACTCAAATACGCAGTATTTT.

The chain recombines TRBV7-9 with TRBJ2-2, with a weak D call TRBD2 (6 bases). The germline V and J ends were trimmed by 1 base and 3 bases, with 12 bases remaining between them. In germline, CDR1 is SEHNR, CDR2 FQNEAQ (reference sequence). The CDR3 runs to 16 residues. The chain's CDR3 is CASSLVRGFDTGELFF. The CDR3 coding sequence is TGTGCCAGCAGCTTAGTCCGGGGGTTCGACACCGGGGAGCTGTTTTTT.

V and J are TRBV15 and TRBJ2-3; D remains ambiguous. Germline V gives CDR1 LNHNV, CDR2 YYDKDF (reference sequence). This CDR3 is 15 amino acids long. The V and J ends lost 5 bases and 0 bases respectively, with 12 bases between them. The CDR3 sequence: CATSRSSPSTDTQYF. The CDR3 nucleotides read TGTGCCACCAGCCGTAGTAGCCCTAGCACAGATACGCAGTATTTT.

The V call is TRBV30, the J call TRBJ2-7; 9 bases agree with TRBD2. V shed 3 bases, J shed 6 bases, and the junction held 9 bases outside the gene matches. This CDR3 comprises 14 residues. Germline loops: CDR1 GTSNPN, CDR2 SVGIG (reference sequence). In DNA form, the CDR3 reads TGTGCCTGGAGGCGGGAGGGAGGAGGGGCCGAGCAGTACTTC. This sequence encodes CAWRREGGGAEQYF. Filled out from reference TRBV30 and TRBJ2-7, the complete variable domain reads SQTIHQWPATLVQPVGSPLSLECTVEGTSNPNLYWYRQAAGRGLQLLFYSVGIGQISSEVPQNLSASRPQDRQFILSSKKLLLSDSGFYLCAWRREGGGAEQYFGPGTRLTVT.

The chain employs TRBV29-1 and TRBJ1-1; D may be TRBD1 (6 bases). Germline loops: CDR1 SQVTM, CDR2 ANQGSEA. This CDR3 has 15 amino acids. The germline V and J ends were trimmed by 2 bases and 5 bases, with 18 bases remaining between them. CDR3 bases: TGCAGCGTTGAAAAGGGCCGGGGGCGCGGGACTGAAGCTTTCTTT. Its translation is CSVEKGRGRGTEAFF.

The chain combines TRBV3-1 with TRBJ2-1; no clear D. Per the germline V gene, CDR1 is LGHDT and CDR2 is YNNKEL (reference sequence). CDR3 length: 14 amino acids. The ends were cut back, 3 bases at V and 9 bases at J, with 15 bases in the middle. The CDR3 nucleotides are TGTGCCAGCAGCCACCTAAATACCAATGGTGAGCAGTTCTTC. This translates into CASSHLNTNGEQFF.

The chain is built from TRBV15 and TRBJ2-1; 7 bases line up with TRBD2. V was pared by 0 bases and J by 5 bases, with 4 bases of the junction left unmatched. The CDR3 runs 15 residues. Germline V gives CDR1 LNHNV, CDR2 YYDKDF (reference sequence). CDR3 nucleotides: TGTGCCACCAGCAGAGACCCGACTAGCAACAATGAGCAGTTCTTC. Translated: CATSRDPTSNNEQFF.

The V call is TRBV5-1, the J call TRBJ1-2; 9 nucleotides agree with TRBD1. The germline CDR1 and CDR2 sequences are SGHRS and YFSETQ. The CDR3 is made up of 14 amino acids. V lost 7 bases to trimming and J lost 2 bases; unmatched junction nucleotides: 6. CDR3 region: CASGDTGGNYGYTF. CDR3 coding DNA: TGCGCCAGCGGGGATACAGGGGGCAACTATGGCTACACCTTC.

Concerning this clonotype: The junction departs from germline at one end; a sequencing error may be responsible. The CDR3 nucleotides read TGTGCCAGCAGCGTATACTGCGAGCAGTACTTC. This sequence encodes CASSVYCEQYF. The rearrangement uses TRBV5-1 and TRBJ2-7; unclear D gene. The CDR3 totals 11 residues. Germline assignment: CDR1 SGHRS and CDR2 YFSETQ.

This CDR3 is CSVRERGDWGYTF. In DNA form, the CDR3 reads TGCAGCGTCCGTGAGAGGGGCGATTGGGGCTACACCTTC. The chain joins TRBV29-1 to TRBJ1-2; possible D gene TRBD1, 5 bases. The V gene's germline CDR1 is SQVTM and CDR2 ANQGSEA. The CDR3 loop spans 13 amino acids. Trimming stripped 6 bases from V and 8 bases from J, with 19 bases between.

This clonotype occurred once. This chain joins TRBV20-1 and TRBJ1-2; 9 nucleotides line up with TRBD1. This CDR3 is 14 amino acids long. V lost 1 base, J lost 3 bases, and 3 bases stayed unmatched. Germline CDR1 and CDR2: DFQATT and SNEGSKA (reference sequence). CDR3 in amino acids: CSARGTGEDYGYTF. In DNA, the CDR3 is TGCAGTGCTAGAGGGACAGGGGAGGACTATGGCTACACCTTC.

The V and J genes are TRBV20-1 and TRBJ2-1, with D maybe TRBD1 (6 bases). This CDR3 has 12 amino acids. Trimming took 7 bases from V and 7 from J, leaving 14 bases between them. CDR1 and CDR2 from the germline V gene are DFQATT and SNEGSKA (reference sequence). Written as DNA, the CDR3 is TGCAGTGGCAGGGGCAACGCGAATGAGCAGTTCTTC. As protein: CSGRGNANEQFF.

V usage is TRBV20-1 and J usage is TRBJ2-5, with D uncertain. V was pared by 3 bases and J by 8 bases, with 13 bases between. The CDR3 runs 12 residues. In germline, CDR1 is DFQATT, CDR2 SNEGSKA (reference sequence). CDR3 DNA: TGCAGTGCTAGGCTAGAACCGCGAACCCAGTACTTC. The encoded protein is CSARLEPRTQYF.

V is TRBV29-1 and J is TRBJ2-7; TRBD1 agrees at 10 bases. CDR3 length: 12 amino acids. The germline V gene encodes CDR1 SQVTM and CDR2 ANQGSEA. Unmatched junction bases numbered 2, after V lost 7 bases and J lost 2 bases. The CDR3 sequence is CSGGQGAYEQYF. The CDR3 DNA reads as TGCAGCGGCGGACAGGGGGCCTACGAGCAGTACTTC.

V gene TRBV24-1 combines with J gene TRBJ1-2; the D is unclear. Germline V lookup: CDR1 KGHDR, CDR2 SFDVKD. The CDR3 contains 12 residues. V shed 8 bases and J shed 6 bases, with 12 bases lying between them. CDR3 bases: TGTGCCACCACCGATCGACCCGATGGCTACACCTTC. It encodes CATTDRPDGYTF.

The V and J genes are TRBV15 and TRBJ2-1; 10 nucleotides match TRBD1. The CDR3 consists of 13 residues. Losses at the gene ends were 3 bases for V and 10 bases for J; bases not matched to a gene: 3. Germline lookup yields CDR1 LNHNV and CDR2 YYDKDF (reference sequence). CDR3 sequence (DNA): TGTGCCACCAGCAGGGGACAGGGGAGCGAGCAGTTCTTC. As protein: CATSRGQGSEQFF. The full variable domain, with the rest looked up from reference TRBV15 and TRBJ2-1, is DAMVIQNPRYQVTQFGKPVTLSCSQTLNHNVMYWYQQKSSQAPKLLFHYYDKDFNNEADTPDNFQSRRPNTSFCFLDIRSPGLGDTAMYLCATSRGQGSEQFFGPGTRLTVL.